These T cell receptor beta chains were read from a single sample in a study of T cells in Graves' hyperthyroidism and ophthalmopathy. TCRdb reanalysed the multiplex PCR reads using MiXCR and keeps one entry per CDR3 protein. The sample yields roughly 290,000 distinct CDR3 sequences, roughly 14% seen once. Sequencing was done on a sample of blood. The receptors shown here come from a woman aged 25 to 39 with Graves' hyperthyroidism that later progressed to Graves' ophthalmopathy. CDR3s include the opening cysteine and the closing phenylalanine or tryptophan. D genes are given only for firm matches. The listing skips clone size in some rows; elsewhere it reads once, few, many or a size class.

len,abundance,j_gene,v_gene,d_gene,CDR3aa,CDR3nt
16,many,TRBJ2-5,TRBV6-5,-,CASSYGEGRWEETQYF,TGTGCCAGCAGTTACGGAGAGGGGAGATGGGAAGAGACCCAGTACTTC
16,few,TRBJ2-2,TRBV15,-,CATMTDSTGNTGELFF,TGTGCCACCATGACAGACTCTACAGGGAACACCGGGGAGCTGTTTTTT
12,many,TRBJ2-7,TRBV10-3,-,CAISLQGYEQYF,TGTGCCATCAGCCTACAGGGCTACGAGCAGTACTTC
14,many,TRBJ1-1,TRBV7-2,-,CASSLEAGVAEAFF,TGTGCCAGCAGCTTAGAGGCAGGGGTGGCTGAAGCTTTCTTT
15,many,TRBJ2-1,TRBV9,TRBD1,CASSPQTGLYNEQFF,TGTGCCAGCAGCCCCCAGACAGGGCTTTACAATGAGCAGTTCTTC
16,-,TRBJ1-2,TRBV4-1,TRBD1,CASSQPGQMENYGYTF,TGCGCCAGCAGCCAACCGGGACAGATGGAGAACTATGGCTACACCTTC
15,many,TRBJ2-7,TRBV12-3/TRBV12-4,TRBD2,CASSIGTSGVYEQYF,TGTGCCAGCAGTATTGGGACTAGCGGAGTCTACGAGCAGTACTTC
16,many,TRBJ2-1,TRBV7-9,-,CASSSLGTSSYNEQFF,TGTGCCAGCAGTTCCTTAGGGACGAGCTCCTACAATGAGCAGTTCTTC
15,many,TRBJ2-7,TRBV28,TRBD1,CASSPGPGGHPEQYF,TGTGCCAGCAGCCCCGGGCCAGGGGGTCATCCCGAGCAGTACTTC
14,many,TRBJ2-5,TRBV5-5,-,CASSLAAGVETQYF,TGTGCCAGCAGCTTGGCCGCAGGGGTCGAGACCCAGTACTTC
14,many,TRBJ1-5,TRBV18,-,CASSRGTAHQPQHF,TGTGCCAGCTCACGAGGGACTGCCCATCAGCCCCAGCATTTT
13,many,TRBJ2-1,TRBV7-2,-,CASSRDRYNEQFF,TGTGCCAGCAGCCGCGACAGGTACAATGAGCAGTTCTTC
13,many,TRBJ2-2,TRBV6-5,-,CASSWLRAGELFF,TGTGCCAGCAGTTGGTTGAGGGCCGGGGAGCTGTTTTTT
15,few,TRBJ1-5,TRBV9,-,CASSVAPGSNQPQHF,TGTGCCAGCAGCGTAGCGCCGGGGAGCAATCAGCCCCAGCATTTT
13,many,TRBJ1-5,TRBV10-3,-,CAISEGAGQPQHF,TGTGCCATCAGTGAGGGGGCAGGTCAGCCCCAGCATTTT
13,many,TRBJ1-1,TRBV18,-,CASSPRGDTEAFF,TGTGCCAGCTCACCACGGGGGGACACTGAAGCTTTCTTT
15,many,TRBJ2-1,TRBV24-1,-,CATSDPGFAPNEQFF,TGTGCCACCAGTGACCCGGGCTTTGCCCCCAATGAGCAGTTCTTC
17,many,TRBJ2-7,TRBV27,TRBD2,CASSEGVGLADSYEQYF,TGTGCCAGCAGTGAAGGTGTAGGACTAGCGGACTCCTACGAGCAGTACTTC
13,-,TRBJ1-6,TRBV19,TRBD1,CASTRTGNSPLHF,TGTGCCAGTACCCGGACAGGGAATTCACCCCTCCACTTT
15,many,TRBJ2-1,TRBV28,-,CASSPDGNGHNEQFF,TGTGCCAGCAGCCCGGACGGGAACGGTCACAATGAGCAGTTCTTC
15,many,TRBJ2-2,TRBV27,TRBD2,CASSPAGGFGGELFF,TGTGCCAGCAGCCCAGCGGGAGGGTTTGGCGGGGAGCTGTTTTTT
17,many,TRBJ2-1,TRBV30,TRBD2,CAWSVLPGLAEGDEQFF,TGTGCCTGGAGTGTACTGCCGGGACTAGCGGAGGGGGATGAGCAGTTCTTC
13,many,TRBJ2-7,TRBV28,-,CASRGASSYEQYF,TGTGCCAGCAGAGGCGCTAGCTCCTACGAGCAGTACTTC
14,few,TRBJ1-1,TRBV28,-,CASRDVGGLPEAFF,TGTGCCAGCAGGGATGTGGGGGGGCTGCCTGAAGCTTTCTTT
15,many,TRBJ2-7,TRBV27,TRBD2,CASGEIAGGPNEQYF,TGTGCCAGCGGGGAAATAGCGGGAGGGCCTAACGAGCAGTACTTC
15,few,TRBJ1-4,TRBV6-1,TRBD1,CASSTNRGQNEKLFF,TGTGCCAGCAGCACGAACAGGGGGCAGAATGAAAAACTGTTTTTT
12,-,TRBJ2-2,TRBV7-2,-,CASSNRPGSCFF,-
15,many,TRBJ2-7,TRBV7-2,TRBD2,CASSSPLAGHYEQYF,TGTGCCAGCAGCTCTCCCCTAGCGGGTCACTACGAGCAGTACTTC
16,many,TRBJ2-1,TRBV20-1,-,CSATDLLLGLNNEQFF,TGCAGTGCAACAGATCTGCTTTTGGGACTTAACAATGAGCAGTTCTTC
15,many,TRBJ1-3,TRBV5-1,-,CASSTDGGEGNTIYF,TGCGCCAGCAGCACCGACGGAGGGGAAGGAAACACCATATATTTT
13,many,TRBJ2-1,TRBV28,-,CASSRTVYNEQFF,TGTGCCAGCAGTAGGACAGTCTACAATGAGCAGTTCTTC
13,many,TRBJ2-3,TRBV28,-,CASSLSGVDTQYF,TGTGCCAGCAGTTTATCAGGGGTCGATACGCAGTATTTT